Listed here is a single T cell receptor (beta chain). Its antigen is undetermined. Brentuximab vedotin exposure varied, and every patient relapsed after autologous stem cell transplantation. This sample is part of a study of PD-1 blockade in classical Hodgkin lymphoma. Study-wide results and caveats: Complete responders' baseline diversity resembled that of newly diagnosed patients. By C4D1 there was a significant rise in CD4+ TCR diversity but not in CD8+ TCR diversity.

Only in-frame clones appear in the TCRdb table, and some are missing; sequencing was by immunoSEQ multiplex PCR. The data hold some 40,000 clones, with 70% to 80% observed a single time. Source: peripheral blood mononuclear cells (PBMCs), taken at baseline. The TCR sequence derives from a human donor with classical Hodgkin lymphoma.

The CDR3 DNA follows: TGTGCCAGCAGTGTCCAGGGGGCCCTTAGCAATCAGCCCCAGCATTTT. The encoded protein is CASSVQGALSNQPQHF. The gene calls are TRBV28 and TRBJ1-5; TRBD1 agrees at 8 bases. After removal of 5 bases from V and 0 bases from J, the junction contained 6 bases not matched to a gene. The germline V gene encodes CDR1 MDHEN and CDR2 SYDVKM. There are 16 residues in the CDR3.